What follows are 32 T cell receptor beta chains derived from one specimen sequenced in a study of cytomegalovirus exposure and HLA in healthy donors. 60 Vbeta and 13 Jbeta primers were used in PCR. Libraries were prepared by immunoSEQ multiplex PCR; TCRdb keeps only in-frame clonotypes and omits some of them. The sample has about 130,000 clones, 60% to 75% seen once; the top ten hold about 1.5%. Sequencing used PBMCs. The receptors originated from a human donor in good health.

This sequence joins TRBV12-5 and TRBJ2-7; 8 bases align to TRBD2. CDR3 size: 20 residues. Germline assignment: CDR1 LGHNT and CDR2 FRNRAP. Losses at the gene ends were 6 bases for V and 0 bases for J; bases not matched to a gene: 22. This CDR3 reads CASGSARRGLVKLSSYEQYF. The CDR3 DNA is TGTGCTAGTGGATCCGCCAGACGGGGACTAGTTAAACTTAGCTCCTACGAGCAGTACTTC.

CDR3 region: CASSSPGGNTEAFF. CDR3 bases: TGTGCCAGCAGTTCCCCAGGGGGGAACACTGAAGCTTTCTTT. The chain joins TRBV27 to TRBJ1-1; 7 nucleotides match TRBD1. V gave up 4 bases and J gave up 1 base; unmatched junction bases: 3. The CDR3 sequence is 14 residues long. Germline lookup yields CDR1 MNHEY and CDR2 SMNVEV (reference sequence).

V usage is TRBV9 and J usage is TRBJ2-1, with unresolved D. The length of the CDR3 is 15 residues. The germline V and J ends were trimmed by 4 bases and 8 bases, with 19 bases remaining between them. Germline loops: CDR1 SGDLS, CDR2 YYNGEE. The CDR3 reads CASSFKMTEVDEQFF. The CDR3 DNA sequence: TGTGCCAGCAGCTTCAAGATGACTGAGGTGGATGAGCAGTTCTTC.

The V and J genes are TRBV11-3 and TRBJ2-6; tentatively, D is TRBD1 (6 bases). The V end was cut by 5 bases, the J end by 0 bases, with 14 bases between. The CDR3 contains 17 residues. From germline, CDR1 is SGHNT and CDR2 YENEEA. The CDR3 here is CASSQGLRGSGANVLTF. In nucleotides, the CDR3 is TGTGCCAGCAGCCAGGGGCTCAGAGGCTCTGGGGCCAACGTCCTGACTTTC.

The chain links TRBV9 to TRBJ2-1; TRBD2 matches 9 bases. The CDR3 is 16 residues long. Germline CDR1 and CDR2: SGDLS and YYNGEE. Trimming removed 0 bases from V and 4 bases from J; junction bases left unmatched: 5. The CDR3 nucleotides read TGTGCCAGCAGCGTAGATTCTAGCGGGACTTACAATGAGCAGTTCTTC. This codes for CASSVDSSGTYNEQFF.

This clone has a handful of counts. The rearrangement links TRBV4-3 to TRBJ2-3; 11 nucleotides line up with TRBD2. The ends lost 2 bases at V and 6 bases at J; junction bases unmatched: 10. The germline V gene has CDR1 LGHNA and CDR2 YSLEER. This CDR3 comprises 17 residues. The CDR3 nucleotides are TGCGCCAGCAGCCAATGGGGAGATAGCGGGAGGGGTGATACGCAGTATTTT. Its protein is CASSQWGDSGRGDTQYF.

This clone has just one count. The sample carries other DNA sequences with the same CDR3. The chain is built from TRBV9 and TRBJ2-3; D might be TRBD1 (5 bases). The CDR3 length is 14 residues. Trimming took 1 base from V and 0 from J, leaving 6 bases between them. Germline CDR1 and CDR2: SGDLS and YYNGEE. This chain's CDR3 is CASSVSGSTDTQYF. Written as DNA, the CDR3 is TGTGCCAGCAGCGTATCAGGGAGCACAGATACGCAGTATTTT.

This clone was detected once. The CDR3 bases are TGTGCCAGCAGCTTAGGAAATTCAGCGGGAGGGGAAGAGACCCAGTACTTC. Translated: CASSLGNSAGGEETQYF. The J gene is TRBJ2-5, the V gene TRBV7-8; 10 nucleotides line up with TRBD2. The CDR3 extends over 17 amino acids. CDR1 is SGHVS and CDR2 is FQNEAQ in the germline V gene. The J segment lost 3 bases and the V segment lost 1 base, leaving 8 bases of the junction unmatched.

This chain connects TRBV20-1 to TRBJ2-7; D not resolved. The CDR3 is 11 residues long. The V and J ends lost 4 bases and 9 bases respectively, with 13 bases between them. Germline V gene data show CDR1 as DFQATT and CDR2 as SNEGSKA (reference sequence). The CDR3 region has the DNA TGCAGTGCTAACCAACCGCGGTGGCAGTACTTC. Translating gives CSANQPRWQYF.

V and J are TRBV5-1 and TRBJ2-7, with 14 positions matching TRBD2. Germline CDR1 reads SGHRS; CDR2 reads YFSETQ. V lost 4 bases and J lost 4; bases outside the gene matches: 7. This CDR3 has 16 residues. CDR3 in DNA: TGCGCCAGCAGCAAACTAAGGACTAGCGGGAGGTACGAGCAGTACTTC. Residues: CASSKLRTSGRYEQYF.

The chain is built from TRBV4-1 and TRBJ2-7; D is perhaps TRBD2 (5 bases). CDR1 and CDR2 (germline): MGHRA, YSYEKL. The CDR3 covers 14 residues. V lost 3 bases and J 3 bases, leaving 12 bases between the germline ends. CDR3 sequence reads: CASSHAREFYEQYF. Written as DNA, the CDR3 is TGCGCCAGCAGCCACGCTAGGGAGTTCTACGAGCAGTACTTC.

The chain joins TRBV6-1 to TRBJ2-7; D is unresolved. Looked up from germline, CDR1 is MNHNS and CDR2 is SASEGT. The CDR3 is 14 residues long. The V end was cut by 2 bases, the J end by 2 bases, with 10 bases between. CDR3: CASSETWATYEQYF. The CDR3 DNA reads TGTGCCAGCAGTGAAACCTGGGCCACCTACGAGCAGTACTTC.

V usage is TRBV4-1 and J usage is TRBJ2-5; TRBD2 matches at 7 bases. V lost 1 base, J lost 11 bases, and 7 bases stayed unmatched. The CDR3 is 13 residues long. Germline V gene sequence: CDR1 MGHRA, CDR2 YSYEKL. The CDR3 loop reads CASSQVGAGEQYF. In nucleotides, the CDR3 is TGCGCCAGCAGCCAAGTCGGGGCGGGGGAGCAGTACTTC.

V is TRBV11-2 and J is TRBJ1-1, with a weak D call TRBD1 (5 bases). The CDR3 runs 17 residues. V was trimmed by 2 bases and J by 5 bases, leaving 21 bases between them. The V gene's germline CDR1 is SGHAT and CDR2 FQNNGV. The CDR3 DNA reads as TGTGCCAGCAGCTTAATTCGGGGCAGCGGGGGGAGAACTGAAGCTTTCTTT. Amino acids: CASSLIRGSGGRTEAFF.

This chain joins TRBV5-1 and TRBJ2-5; TRBD1 agrees at 9 bases. Germline V CDR1 and CDR2: SGHRS, YFSETQ. V lost 2 bases, J lost 0 bases, and 8 bases stayed unmatched. This CDR3 region has 17 residues. DNA of the CDR3: TGCGCCAGCAGCTTAGGGGGCGGGACAGGGTACCAAGAGACCCAGTACTTC. Its protein product is CASSLGGGTGYQETQYF.

The chain employs TRBV7-3 and TRBJ1-5; the D is unclear. The CDR3 runs 13 residues. Germline V gene lookup returns CDR1 SGHTA and CDR2 FQGTGA. V was clipped by 0 bases and J by 5 bases, with 5 bases between them. CDR3 protein: CASSLTPDQPQHF. As DNA, the CDR3 is TGTGCCAGCAGCTTAACCCCCGATCAGCCCCAGCATTTT.

This chain joins TRBV19 and TRBJ1-2; perhaps TRBD1 as D (6 bases). Trimming removed 6 bases at V and 2 bases at J, with 16 bases between. Looked up from germline, CDR1 is LNHDA and CDR2 is SQIVND (reference sequence). The CDR3 is made up of 15 amino acids. The CDR3 bases are TGTGCCAGTAGATCCCGGACAGCAATCAACTATGGCTACACCTTC. Translated: CASRSRTAINYGYTF.

CDR3 sequence: CASSLVAAGNTIYF. Here the CDR3 DNA reads TGTGCCAGCAGCTTAGTGGCAGCTGGAAACACCATATATTTT. This sequence joins TRBV7-2 and TRBJ1-3, with D unresolved. The V end was cut by 1 base, the J end by 2 bases, with 6 bases between. The CDR3 is made up of 14 amino acids. Germline V gene data show CDR1 as SGHTA and CDR2 as FQGNSA.

In this sample, this clone turned up a few times. The chain recombines TRBV28 with TRBJ2-1; 8 bases map to TRBD2. Germline assignment: CDR1 MDHEN and CDR2 SYDVKM. The CDR3 contains 14 residues. J lost 7 bases, V lost 2 bases, and 4 bases had no gene match. CDR3 coding DNA: TGTGCCAGCAGTTTACGGCGGGAGGTTAATGAGCAGTTCTTC. This sequence encodes CASSLRREVNEQFF.

The gene calls are TRBV6-1 and TRBJ2-1, with D maybe TRBD1 (6 bases). Trimming took 5 bases from V and 5 from J, leaving 16 bases between them. The CDR3 runs to 15 residues. CDR1 MNHNS and CDR2 SASEGT come from the germline V gene. The CDR3 coding sequence is TGTGCCAGCAGTCACCACAGGGTTAGAGACAATGAGCAGTTCTTC. Translated: CASSHHRVRDNEQFF.

This clone was picked up one time. The J gene is TRBJ2-1, the V gene TRBV19; 12 bases agree with TRBD2. CDR1 and CDR2 from the germline V gene are LNHDA and SQIVND (reference sequence). J lost 0 bases, V lost 4 bases, and 4 bases had no gene match. There are 17 residues in the CDR3. The CDR3 DNA reads as TGTGCCAGTAGTAGGACTAGCGGGACCCGCTCCTACAATGAGCAGTTCTTC. Amino acid sequence: CASSRTSGTRSYNEQFF.

This chain connects TRBV6-6 to TRBJ2-3; D is ambiguous. This CDR3 region has 15 residues. From germline, CDR1 is MNHNY and CDR2 SVGAGI (reference sequence). Deletions cut 6 bases from V and 0 bases from J, with 13 bases between. CDR3 nucleotide sequence: TGTGCCAGCAGATCCTCTAGTTACAGCACAGATACGCAGTATTTT. This gives the protein CASRSSSYSTDTQYF.

The chain combines TRBV5-1 with TRBJ2-1, with a tentative D call TRBD2 (6 bases). CDR1 and CDR2 (germline): SGHRS, YFSETQ. V was shortened by 2 bases and J by 0 bases, with 18 bases between the two germline ends. CDR3 size: 18 residues. The CDR3 loop is CASSFSGGRESSYNEQFF. The DNA of the CDR3 is TGCGCCAGCAGCTTTTCAGGAGGGCGGGAAAGCTCCTACAATGAGCAGTTCTTC.

This sequence joins TRBV5-1 and TRBJ2-3, with 9 bases matching TRBD1. Trimming cost V 0 bases and J 3 bases; bases outside gene matches: 2. Germline lookup yields CDR1 SGHRS and CDR2 YFSETQ. The CDR3 sequence is 15 residues long. The CDR3 coding sequence is TGCGCCAGCAGCTTGGGACAGGGGGGTACAGATACGCAGTATTTT. The encoded protein is CASSLGQGGTDTQYF.

The chain combines TRBV10-3 with TRBJ2-3; D might be TRBD2 (5 bases). Germline V gene data show CDR1 as ENHRY and CDR2 as SYGVKD. CDR3 length: 13 residues. V lost 6 bases and J lost 5, with 12 bases in between. The CDR3 region is CAIREAAEDTQYF. In DNA form, the CDR3 reads TGTGCCATCAGGGAGGCAGCGGAAGATACGCAGTATTTT.

V gene TRBV4-2 combines with J gene TRBJ1-2; 7 nucleotides line up with TRBD1. V trimming: 4 bases; J trimming: 2 bases; junction bases outside the gene matches: 13. Per germline, CDR1 LGHNA and CDR2 YNFKEQ. This CDR3 region has 17 residues. CDR3 residues: CASSLEHRGGRNYGYTF. CDR3 nucleotide sequence: TGTGCCAGCAGCCTAGAGCACAGGGGAGGTAGGAACTATGGCTACACCTTC.

V usage is TRBV18 and J usage is TRBJ1-4, with a weak D call TRBD1 (5 bases). Germline CDR1 reads KGHSH; CDR2 reads LQKENI. With 2 bases removed from V and 6 bases from J, the gap between germline ends came to 13 bases. CDR3 length: 15 amino acids. CDR3 coding DNA: TGTGCCAGCTCACCAAGGGGAGGTACTGATGAAAAACTGTTTTTT. This gives the protein CASSPRGGTDEKLFF.

The gene calls are TRBV10-3 and TRBJ2-1; no firm D call. The CDR3 extends over 13 amino acids. Germline V gene data show CDR1 as ENHRY and CDR2 as SYGVKD. Trimming shortened V by 5 bases and J by 4 bases, and 9 bases separated the two germline ends. The CDR3 nucleotides are TGTGCCATCAGTAAAGAGTTGTACAATGAGCAGTTCTTC. Protein product: CAISKELYNEQFF.

This clone was found a few times. The gene calls are TRBV28 and TRBJ2-7; possible D gene TRBD2, 7 bases. The CDR3 spans 15 residues. Trimming removed 5 bases at V and 2 bases at J, with 16 bases between. Germline V gene lookup returns CDR1 MDHEN and CDR2 SYDVKM. CDR3 in DNA: TGTGCCAGCAGTCCGGGGGGCACAGCCCCCTACGAGCAGTACTTC. Translation gives CASSPGGTAPYEQYF.

This clone was observed a handful of times. The chain links TRBV5-1 to TRBJ2-5; possibly TRBD1 for D (5 bases). The germline V gene encodes CDR1 SGHRS and CDR2 YFSETQ. V was trimmed by 0 bases and J by 5 bases, leaving 8 bases between them. This CDR3 spans 13 amino acids. The CDR3 DNA follows: TGCGCCAGCAGCTTGGAGGGGTGGGAGACCCAGTACTTC. The encoded protein is CASSLEGWETQYF.

The count of this clone is one. The chain carries TRBV5-1 and TRBJ2-7; 11 bases agree with TRBD1. After removal of 4 bases from V and 3 bases from J, the junction contained 6 bases not matched to a gene. Germline V gene data show CDR1 as SGHRS and CDR2 as YFSETQ. The CDR3 runs to 15 residues. Written as DNA, the CDR3 is TGCGCCAGCAGCCCATTCGGGACAGGGGGCTACGAGCAGTACTTC. Translating it yields CASSPFGTGGYEQYF.

The chain employs TRBV13 and TRBJ1-2; TRBD1 is a possible D gene (5 bases). Germline CDR1 reads PRHDT; CDR2 reads FYEKMQ (reference sequence). Trimming took off 5 bases at V and 4 bases at J, with 14 bases between the two ends. This CDR3 has 14 amino acids. CDR3 in DNA: TGTGCCAGCAGCCCGGTGGGGCAGGGCTATGGCTACACCTTC. Its protein product is CASSPVGQGYGYTF.